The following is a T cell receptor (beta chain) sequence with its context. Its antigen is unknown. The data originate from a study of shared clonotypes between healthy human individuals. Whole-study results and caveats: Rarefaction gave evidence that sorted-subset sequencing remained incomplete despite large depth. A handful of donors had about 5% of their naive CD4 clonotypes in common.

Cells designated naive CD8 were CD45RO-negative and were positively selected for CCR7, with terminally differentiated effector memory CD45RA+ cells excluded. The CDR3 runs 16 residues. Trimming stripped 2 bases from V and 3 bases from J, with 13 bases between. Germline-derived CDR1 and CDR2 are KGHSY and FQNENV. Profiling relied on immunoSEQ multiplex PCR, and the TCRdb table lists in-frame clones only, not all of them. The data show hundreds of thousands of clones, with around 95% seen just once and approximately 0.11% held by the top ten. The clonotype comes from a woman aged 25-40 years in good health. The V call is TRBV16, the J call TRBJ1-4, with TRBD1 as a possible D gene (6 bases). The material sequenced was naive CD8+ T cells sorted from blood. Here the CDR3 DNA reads TGTGCCAGCAGCCAAGCAGAGGGGGGGCCTAATGAAAAACTGTTTTTT. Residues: CASSQAEGGPNEKLFF.